These 21 T cell receptor beta chains came from one sample sequenced in a study of siplizumab effects on memory and regulatory T cells. TCRdb keeps only in-frame clones here, not all; method: immunoSEQ multiplex PCR. This sample has more than 45,000 clones, with over 85% found just once. Sequenced: CD8+ T cells sorted from blood. The origin of the receptors is a human donor in good health.

The rearrangement links TRBV2 to TRBJ2-2; D is possibly TRBD1 (6 bases). V was shortened by 7 bases and J by 6 bases, with 15 bases between the two germline ends. Germline V lookup: CDR1 SNHLY, CDR2 FYNNEI. CDR3 size: 14 residues. The CDR3 bases are TGTGCCAGCAAACCAATTGGGGGCCCCGGGGAGCTGTTTTTT. Protein product: CASKPIGGPGELFF.

The chain combines TRBV27 with TRBJ2-1; D might be TRBD1 (7 bases). CDR1 is MNHEY and CDR2 is SMNVEV in the germline V gene (reference sequence). This CDR3 spans 12 amino acids. Deletions cut 7 bases from V and 9 bases from J, with 13 bases between. Written as DNA, the CDR3 is TGTGCCAGCATGCGGGACAGAAGTGAGCAGTTCTTC. This sequence encodes CASMRDRSEQFF.

The chain recombines TRBV27 with TRBJ2-3, with 14 bases aligning to TRBD2. V shed 6 bases and J 1 base; nucleotides not matched to a gene: 18. Germline V lookup: CDR1 MNHEY, CDR2 SMNVEV (reference sequence). The CDR3 length is 21 residues. The CDR3 region is CASSSYRGTSGSWPGTDTQYF. The CDR3 DNA reads as TGTGCCAGCAGCTCATACCGGGGGACTAGCGGGAGTTGGCCCGGCACAGATACGCAGTATTTT.

The chain employs TRBV5-1 and TRBJ2-1; D is unresolved. V shed 5 bases and J shed 6 bases, with 6 bases lying between them. CDR3 length: 11 residues. Germline V gene lookup returns CDR1 SGHRS and CDR2 YFSETQ. The CDR3, as DNA: TGCGCCAGCAGGGGGATCAATGAGCAGTTCTTC. It specifies CASRGINEQFF.

CDR3: CASSFLGDQETQYF. The CDR3 nucleotides are TGCGCCAGCAGCTTCTTAGGGGATCAAGAGACCCAGTACTTC. This chain uses TRBV5-1 with TRBJ2-5; a weak D match, TRBD1 (5 bases). CDR1 is SGHRS and CDR2 is YFSETQ in the germline V gene. Between the trimmed V and J ends, which lost 2 bases and 2 bases, there was a span of 10 bases. The CDR3 length is 14 residues.

The J gene is TRBJ1-4, the V gene TRBV13, with D maybe TRBD1 (6 bases). V lost 5 bases and J 7 bases, leaving 11 bases between the germline ends. The CDR3 length is 13 residues. Germline CDR1 PRHDT, CDR2 FYEKMQ (reference sequence). The CDR3 spells CASSRGPAEKLFF. In nucleotides, the CDR3 is TGTGCCAGCAGCCGGGGGCCGGCTGAAAAACTGTTTTTT.

The rearrangement uses TRBV28 and TRBJ1-5; possibly TRBD1 for D (6 bases). Trimming removed 1 base from V and 4 bases from J, with 14 bases in between. CDR3 length: 16 residues. The V gene's germline CDR1 is MDHEN and CDR2 SYDVKM. The CDR3 nucleotides read TGTGCCAGCAGTTTATTTGTCCAGGGGCGGAATCAGCCCCAGCATTTT. Translating gives CASSLFVQGRNQPQHF.

The J gene is TRBJ2-7, the V gene TRBV13, with TRBD2 matching 12 bases. V gave up 4 bases and J gave up 3 bases; unmatched junction bases: 13. CDR3 length equals 18 residues. The germline V gene encodes CDR1 PRHDT and CDR2 FYEKMQ (reference sequence). CDR3 coding DNA: TGTGCCAGCAGCTCACGGACAGGGGGGACTAGCGGGTTCTACGAGCAGTACTTC. Translation gives CASSSRTGGTSGFYEQYF.

V usage is TRBV5-5 and J usage is TRBJ2-2; D is possibly TRBD1 (5 bases). The CDR3 covers 15 residues. Germline CDR1 is SGHKS and CDR2 is YYEKEE (reference sequence). Deletions cut 2 bases from V and 4 bases from J, with 12 bases between. CDR3 DNA sequence: TGTGCCAGCAGCTTATACCAGGGAACCACCGGGGAGCTGTTTTTT. It is translated as CASSLYQGTTGELFF.

The chain joins TRBV5-1 to TRBJ2-3; the match to TRBD1 covers 9 bases. V trimming: 2 bases; J trimming: 2 bases; junction bases outside the gene matches: 18. The CDR3 length is 20 residues. Germline CDR1 reads SGHRS; CDR2 reads YFSETQ. CDR3 in DNA: TGCGCCAGCAGCTTTACAGGGGGCACGGGGAGAATACCCCTCACAGATACGCAGTATTTT. Its protein product is CASSFTGGTGRIPLTDTQYF. Looking up the rest from reference TRBV5-1 and TRBJ2-3 gives the full variable domain: KAGVTQTPRYLIKTRGQQVTLSCSPISGHRSVSWYQQTPGQGLQFLFEYFSETQRNKGNFPGRFSGRQFSNSRSEMNVSTLELGDSALYLCASSFTGGTGRIPLTDTQYFGPGTRLTVL.

V is TRBV4-1 and J is TRBJ2-2; TRBD1 matches 9 bases. V dropped 7 bases and J dropped 5; count of bases not matched to a gene: 2. CDR1 is MGHRA, CDR2 YSYEKL, per germline. CDR3 length equals 13 residues. CDR3 residues: CASNGQGTGELFF. The CDR3 DNA reads as TGCGCCAGCAACGGACAGGGGACCGGGGAGCTGTTTTTT.

The rearrangement links TRBV27 to TRBJ1-2; the D gene is possibly TRBD1 (5 bases). This CDR3 comprises 14 residues. Germline V gene lookup returns CDR1 MNHEY and CDR2 SMNVEV (reference sequence). Trimming left V 2 bases short and J 8 bases short, with 15 bases between. The CDR3 protein is CASSLVLGDGGYTF. The CDR3 DNA sequence: TGTGCCAGCAGTTTAGTATTGGGGGACGGCGGCTACACCTTC.

V gene TRBV28 combines with J gene TRBJ2-5, with 10 positions matching TRBD2. This CDR3 spans 17 amino acids. Per the germline V gene, CDR1 is MDHEN and CDR2 is SYDVKM. J was trimmed by 2 bases and V by 5 bases; bases with no gene match: 11. CDR3 amino acids: CASSPPGLAKSQETQYF. CDR3 nucleotide sequence: TGTGCCAGCAGTCCGCCGGGACTAGCGAAGAGTCAAGAGACCCAGTACTTC.

The V gene is TRBV9, the J gene TRBJ2-1, with a weak D call TRBD1 (6 bases). The V end was cut by 0 bases, the J end by 5 bases, with 15 bases between. The CDR3 length is 16 residues. Germline CDR1 is SGDLS and CDR2 is YYNGEE. CDR3 DNA: TGTGCCAGCAGCGTAGGGGGGCAGGGTTTTCACAATGAGCAGTTCTTC. Translation gives CASSVGGQGFHNEQFF. Full variable domain (remainder filled in from reference TRBV9 and TRBJ2-1): DSGVTQTPKHLITATGQRVTLRCSPRSGDLSVYWYQQSLDQGLQFLIQYYNGEERAKGNILERFSAQQFPDLHSELNLSSLELGDSALYFCASSVGGQGFHNEQFFGPGTRLTVL.

The chain carries TRBV5-1 and TRBJ2-3, with TRBD2 identical over 10 bases. The length of the CDR3 is 16 residues. The germline gives CDR1 SGHRS, CDR2 YFSETQ. Losses at the gene ends were 7 bases for V and 4 bases for J; bases not matched to a gene: 12. CDR3 coding DNA: TGCGCCAGCTCCCCGGAGGGGCTAGCGGGAGCAGATACGCAGTATTTT. Encoded protein: CASSPEGLAGADTQYF.

The chain links TRBV28 to TRBJ1-6; 8 bases fit TRBD1. The V and J ends lost 10 bases and 8 bases, in that order; junction bases with no gene match: 13. Germline CDR1 MDHEN, CDR2 SYDVKM. This CDR3 region has 15 residues. CDR3 sequence (DNA): TGTGCCACCTTCGGCTATGACAGGGGTGATTCACCCCTCCACTTT. This encodes CATFGYDRGDSPLHF.

V and J are TRBV4-1 and TRBJ2-1; maybe TRBD2 (6 bases). The CDR3 sequence is 18 residues long. V was cut by 1 base and J by 1 base, with 17 bases left in between. The germline CDR1 and CDR2 sequences are MGHRA and YSYEKL. For the CDR3, the DNA is TGCGCCAGCAGCCAAGCTTCCGGGACTGTAGTTTCCTACAATGAGCAGTTCTTC. It encodes CASSQASGTVVSYNEQFF.

Here the CDR3 reads CASSPGTGELFF. CDR3 coding DNA: TGTGCCAGCTCACCGGGCACCGGGGAGCTGTTTTTT. This rearrangement joins TRBV18 to TRBJ2-2; D call uncertain. This CDR3 has 12 residues. Between the trimmed V and J ends, which lost 3 bases and 4 bases, there was a span of 3 bases. CDR1 and CDR2 (germline): KGHSH, LQKENI. Drawing the rest from reference TRBV18 and TRBJ2-2, the complete variable domain is NAGVMQNPRHLVRRRGQEARLRCSPMKGHSHVYWYRQLPEEGLKFMVYLQKENIIDESGMPKERFSAEFPKEGPSILRIQQVVRGDSAAYFCASSPGTGELFFGEGSRLTVL.

In the case of this clone: One end of the junction is discordant with germline, which a read error may explain. The chain employs TRBV7-7 and TRBJ2-1; possibly TRBD1 for D (6 bases). The CDR3 spans 16 residues. The germline gives CDR1 SSHAT, CDR2 FNYEAQ (reference sequence). CDR3 sequence (DNA): TGTGCTAGCAGCTACGCGTCCGGGACAATCTACAATGAGCAGTTCTTC. Encoded protein: CASSYASGTIYNEQFF.

This chain connects TRBV25-1 to TRBJ2-5; TRBD1 agrees at 7 bases. The trim removed 2 bases at V and 9 bases at J, leaving 0 bases unmatched. Germline V lookup: CDR1 MGHDK, CDR2 SYGVNS. The CDR3 totals 11 residues. The CDR3 reads CASSEGTAQYF. In nucleotides, the CDR3 is TGTGCCAGCAGTGAAGGGACAGCCCAGTACTTC.

This clone came up a few times. This sample includes further DNA sequences coding for the same CDR3. The chain employs TRBV6-1 and TRBJ1-5; the D gene is possibly TRBD1 (6 bases). The V end was cut by 2 bases, the J end by 0 bases, with 11 bases between. CDR3 size: 16 residues. The V gene's germline CDR1 is MNHNS and CDR2 SASEGT. CDR3 amino acids: CASSERPGDSNQPQHF. CDR3 DNA: TGTGCCAGCAGTGAACGGCCAGGGGATAGCAATCAGCCCCAGCATTTT.